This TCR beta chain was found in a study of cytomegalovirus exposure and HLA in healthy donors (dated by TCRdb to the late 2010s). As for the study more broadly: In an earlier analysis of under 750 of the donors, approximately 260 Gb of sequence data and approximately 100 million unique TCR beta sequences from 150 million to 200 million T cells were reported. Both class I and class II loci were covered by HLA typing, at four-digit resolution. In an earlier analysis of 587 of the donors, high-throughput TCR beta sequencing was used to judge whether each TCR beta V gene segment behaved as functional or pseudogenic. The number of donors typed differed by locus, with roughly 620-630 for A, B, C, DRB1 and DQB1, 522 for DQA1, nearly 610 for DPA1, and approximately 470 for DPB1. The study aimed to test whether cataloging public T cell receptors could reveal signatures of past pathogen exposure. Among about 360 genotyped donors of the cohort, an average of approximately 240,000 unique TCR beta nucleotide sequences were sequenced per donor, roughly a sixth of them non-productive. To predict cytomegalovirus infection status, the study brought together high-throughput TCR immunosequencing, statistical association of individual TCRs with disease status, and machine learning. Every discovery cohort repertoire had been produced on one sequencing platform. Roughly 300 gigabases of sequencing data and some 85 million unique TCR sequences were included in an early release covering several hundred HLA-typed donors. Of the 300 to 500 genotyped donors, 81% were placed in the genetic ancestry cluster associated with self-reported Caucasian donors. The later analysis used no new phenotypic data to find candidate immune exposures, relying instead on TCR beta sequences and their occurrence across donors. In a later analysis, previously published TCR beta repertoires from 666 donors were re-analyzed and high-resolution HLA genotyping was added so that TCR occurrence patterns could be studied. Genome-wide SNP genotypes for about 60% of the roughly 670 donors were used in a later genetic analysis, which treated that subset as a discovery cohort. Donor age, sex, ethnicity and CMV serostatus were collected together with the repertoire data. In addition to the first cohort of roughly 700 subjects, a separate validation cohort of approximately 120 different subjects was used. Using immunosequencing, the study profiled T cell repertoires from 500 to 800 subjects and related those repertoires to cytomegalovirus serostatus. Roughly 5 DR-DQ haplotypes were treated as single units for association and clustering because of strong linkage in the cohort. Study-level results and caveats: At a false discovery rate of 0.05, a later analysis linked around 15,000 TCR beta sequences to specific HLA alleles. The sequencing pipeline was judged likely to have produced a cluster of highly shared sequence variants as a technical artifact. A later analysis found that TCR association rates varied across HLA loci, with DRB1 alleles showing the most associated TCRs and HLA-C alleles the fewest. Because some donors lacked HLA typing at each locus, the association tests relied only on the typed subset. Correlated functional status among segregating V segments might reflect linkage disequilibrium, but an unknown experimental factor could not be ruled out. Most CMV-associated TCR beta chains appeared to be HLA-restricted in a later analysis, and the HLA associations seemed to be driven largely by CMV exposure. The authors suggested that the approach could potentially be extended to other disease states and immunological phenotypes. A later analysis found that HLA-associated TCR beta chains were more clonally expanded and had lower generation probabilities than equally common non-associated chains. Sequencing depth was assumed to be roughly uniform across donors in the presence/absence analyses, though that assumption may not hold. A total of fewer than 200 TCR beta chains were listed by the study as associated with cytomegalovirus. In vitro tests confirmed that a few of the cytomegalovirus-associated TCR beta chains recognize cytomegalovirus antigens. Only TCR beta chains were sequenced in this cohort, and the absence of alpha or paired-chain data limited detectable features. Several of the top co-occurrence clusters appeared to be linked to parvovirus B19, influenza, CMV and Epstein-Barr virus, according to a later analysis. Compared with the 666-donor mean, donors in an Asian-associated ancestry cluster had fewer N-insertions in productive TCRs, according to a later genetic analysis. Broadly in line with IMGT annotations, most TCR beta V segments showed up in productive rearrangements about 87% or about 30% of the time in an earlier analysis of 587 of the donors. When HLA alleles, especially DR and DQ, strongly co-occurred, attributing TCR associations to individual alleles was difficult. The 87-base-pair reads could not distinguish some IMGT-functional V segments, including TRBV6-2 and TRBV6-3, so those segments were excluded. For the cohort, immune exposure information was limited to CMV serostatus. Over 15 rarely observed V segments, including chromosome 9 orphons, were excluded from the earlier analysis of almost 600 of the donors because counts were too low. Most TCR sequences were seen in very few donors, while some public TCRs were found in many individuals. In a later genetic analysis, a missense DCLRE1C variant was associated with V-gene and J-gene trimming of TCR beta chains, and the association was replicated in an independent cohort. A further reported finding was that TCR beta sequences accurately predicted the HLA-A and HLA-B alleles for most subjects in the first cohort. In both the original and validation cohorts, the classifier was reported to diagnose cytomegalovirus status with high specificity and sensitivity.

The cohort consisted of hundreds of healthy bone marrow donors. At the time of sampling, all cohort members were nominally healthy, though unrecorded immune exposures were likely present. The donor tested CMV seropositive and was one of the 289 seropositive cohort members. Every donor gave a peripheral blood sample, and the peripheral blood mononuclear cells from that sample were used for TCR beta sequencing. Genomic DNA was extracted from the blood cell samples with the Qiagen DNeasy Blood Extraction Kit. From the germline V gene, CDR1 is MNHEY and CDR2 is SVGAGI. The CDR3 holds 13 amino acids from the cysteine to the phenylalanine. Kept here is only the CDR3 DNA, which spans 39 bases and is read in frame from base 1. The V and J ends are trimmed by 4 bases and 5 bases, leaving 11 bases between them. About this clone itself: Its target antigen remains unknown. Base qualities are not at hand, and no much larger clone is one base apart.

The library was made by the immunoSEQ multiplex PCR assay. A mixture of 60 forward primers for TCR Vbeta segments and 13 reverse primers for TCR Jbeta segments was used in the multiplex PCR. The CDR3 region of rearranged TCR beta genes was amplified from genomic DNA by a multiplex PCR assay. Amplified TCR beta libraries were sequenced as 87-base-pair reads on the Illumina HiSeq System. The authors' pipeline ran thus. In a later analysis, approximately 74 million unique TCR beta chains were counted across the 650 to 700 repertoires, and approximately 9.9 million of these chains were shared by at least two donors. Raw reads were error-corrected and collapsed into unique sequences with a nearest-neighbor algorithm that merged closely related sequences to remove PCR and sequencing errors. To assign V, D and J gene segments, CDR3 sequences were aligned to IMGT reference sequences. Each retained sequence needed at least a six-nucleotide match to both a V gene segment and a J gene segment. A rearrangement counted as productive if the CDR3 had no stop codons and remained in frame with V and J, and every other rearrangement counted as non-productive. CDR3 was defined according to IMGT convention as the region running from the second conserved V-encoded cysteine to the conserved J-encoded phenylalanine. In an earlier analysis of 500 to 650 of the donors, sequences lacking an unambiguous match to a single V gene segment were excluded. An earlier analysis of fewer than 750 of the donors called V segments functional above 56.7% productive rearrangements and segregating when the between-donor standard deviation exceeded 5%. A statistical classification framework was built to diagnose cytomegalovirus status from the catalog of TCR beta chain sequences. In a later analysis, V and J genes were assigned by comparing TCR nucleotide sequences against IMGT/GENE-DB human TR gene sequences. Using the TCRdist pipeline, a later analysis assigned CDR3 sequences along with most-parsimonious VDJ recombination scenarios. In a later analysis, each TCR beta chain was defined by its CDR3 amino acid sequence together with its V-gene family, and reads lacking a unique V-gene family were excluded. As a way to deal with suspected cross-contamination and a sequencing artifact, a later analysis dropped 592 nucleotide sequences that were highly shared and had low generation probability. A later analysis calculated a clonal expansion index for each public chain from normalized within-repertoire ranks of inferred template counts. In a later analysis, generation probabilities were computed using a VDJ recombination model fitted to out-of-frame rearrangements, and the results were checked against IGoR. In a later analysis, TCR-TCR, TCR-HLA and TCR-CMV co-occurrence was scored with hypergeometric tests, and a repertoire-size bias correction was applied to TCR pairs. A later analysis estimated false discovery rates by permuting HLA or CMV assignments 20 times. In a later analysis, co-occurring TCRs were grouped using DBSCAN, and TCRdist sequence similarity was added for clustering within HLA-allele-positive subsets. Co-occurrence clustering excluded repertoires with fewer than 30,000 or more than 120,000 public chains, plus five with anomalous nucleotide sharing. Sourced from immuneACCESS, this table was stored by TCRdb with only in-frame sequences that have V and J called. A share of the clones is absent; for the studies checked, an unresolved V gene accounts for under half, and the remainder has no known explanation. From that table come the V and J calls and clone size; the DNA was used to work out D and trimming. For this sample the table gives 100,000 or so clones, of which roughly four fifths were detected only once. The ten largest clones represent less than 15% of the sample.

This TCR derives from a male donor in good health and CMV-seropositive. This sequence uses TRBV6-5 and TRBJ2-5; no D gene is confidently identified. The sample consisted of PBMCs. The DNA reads TGTGCCAGCAGTTTCCGAACCGGGGAGACCCAGTACTTC. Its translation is CASSFRTGETQYF.